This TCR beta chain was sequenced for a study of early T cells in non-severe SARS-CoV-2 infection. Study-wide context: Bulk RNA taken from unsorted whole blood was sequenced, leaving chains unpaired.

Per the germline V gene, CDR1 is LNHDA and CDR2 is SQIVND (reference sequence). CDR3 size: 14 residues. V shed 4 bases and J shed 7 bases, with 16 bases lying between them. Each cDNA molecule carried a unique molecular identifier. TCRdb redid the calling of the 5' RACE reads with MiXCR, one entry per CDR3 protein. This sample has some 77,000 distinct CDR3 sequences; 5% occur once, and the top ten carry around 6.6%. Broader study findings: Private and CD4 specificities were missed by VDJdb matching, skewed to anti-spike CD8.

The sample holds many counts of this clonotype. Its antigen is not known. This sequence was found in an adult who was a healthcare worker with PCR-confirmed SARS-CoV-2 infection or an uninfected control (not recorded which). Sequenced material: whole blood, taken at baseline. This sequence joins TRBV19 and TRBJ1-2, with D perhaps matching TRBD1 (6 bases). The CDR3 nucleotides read TGTGCCAGTAGTAACCAGGGGAGCTTGAGTGGCTACACCTTC. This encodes CASSNQGSLSGYTF.